This entry lists 22 T cell receptor beta chains sequenced from one sample in a study of T cell responses to AZD1222 COVID-19 vaccine (dated by TCRdb to 2020 to 2022). Interpreted using the paper, the time point label stands for: baseline before first vaccination. The library was generated by the immunoSEQ multiplex PCR assay. TCRdb took this table from immuneACCESS and kept in-frame rearrangements with V and J called. Such tables lack part of the clones; where checked against another copy, unresolved V genes explain under half of the gap, and the rest is unexplained. In this sample the table shows approximately 140,000 clones, 88% of which occur a single time. The ten largest clones represent around 16% of the sample. Sequences were derived from peripheral blood, sampled on day 0 of AZD1222 vaccination. The receptors were sampled from an adult in good health.

The genes are TRBV6-2 or TRBV6-3 and TRBJ1-1; TRBD1 aligns across 8 bases. The CDR3 consists of 14 residues. Germline CDR1 reads MNHEY; CDR2 reads SVGEGT. V was clipped by 5 bases and J by 3 bases; unmatched bases: 5. CDR3 residues: CASSPQGGHTEAFF. CDR3 in DNA: TGTGCCAGCAGTCCACAGGGGGGTCACACTGAAGCTTTCTTT.

This sequence joins TRBV3-1 (or the pseudogene TRBV3-2) and TRBJ1-4, with a weak D call TRBD1 (5 bases). This CDR3 has 14 amino acids. The germline CDR1 and CDR2 sequences are LGHDT and YNNKEL (reference sequence). V was pared by 2 bases and J by 3 bases, with 7 bases between. CDR3 in DNA: TGTGCCAGCAGCCAATCGGGGCCTAATGAAAAACTGTTTTTT. It codes for CASSQSGPNEKLFF.

The genes are TRBV19 and TRBJ1-1, with 7 bases lining up with TRBD1. Germline assignment: CDR1 LNHDA and CDR2 SQIVND (reference sequence). The CDR3 sequence is 14 residues long. V trimming: 6 bases; J trimming: 0 bases; junction bases outside the gene matches: 4. The CDR3 coding sequence is TGTGCCAGTAGCCGACAGGGAATGAACACTGAAGCTTTCTTT. Protein: CASSRQGMNTEAFF.

The CDR3 region is CASSQGGRVQFF. As DNA, the CDR3 is TGTGCCAGCAGCCAAGGGGGGCGGGTGCAGTTCTTC. V is TRBV3-1 (or the pseudogene TRBV3-2) and J is TRBJ2-1; tentatively, D is TRBD1 (6 bases). Germline V gives CDR1 LGHDT, CDR2 YNNKEL (reference sequence). The ends were cut back, 1 base at V and 12 bases at J, with 10 bases in the middle. This CDR3 is 12 amino acids long.

The rearrangement links TRBV4-2 to TRBJ1-2, with unresolved D. From germline, CDR1 is LGHNA and CDR2 YNFKEQ. The CDR3 has 11 residues. V was pared by 2 bases and J by 10 bases, with 8 bases between. The CDR3, as DNA: TGTGCCAGCAGCCAATTTCCAGACTACACCTTC. This encodes CASSQFPDYTF.

V gene TRBV13 combines with J gene TRBJ1-4; no clear D. The CDR3 consists of 14 residues. Looked up from germline, CDR1 is PRHDT and CDR2 is FYEKMQ (reference sequence). The V gene lost 2 bases and the J gene lost 2 bases, with 6 bases spanning the gap. CDR3 nucleotides: TGTGCCAGCAGCTTATCGGGGACTAATGAAAAACTGTTTTTT. Translated, it gives CASSLSGTNEKLFF.

The chain uses TRBV21-1 and TRBJ1-2; TRBD1, the table's D call, lacks a check against the DNA. TRBV21-1 is a pseudogene locus. CDR3 length equals 15 residues. CDR3 nucleotides: TGTGCCAGCACCCGGACAGCTCCAGGGCCCTATGGCTACACCTTC. The encoded protein is CASTRTAPGPYGYTF.

This chain joins TRBV6-2 or TRBV6-3 and TRBJ1-5; TRBD1 agrees at 7 bases. CDR3 length equals 14 residues. J lost 7 bases, V lost 4 bases, and 7 bases had no gene match. Germline V CDR1 and CDR2: MNHEY, SVGEGT. DNA for the CDR3: TGTGCCAGCAGTTTCGGACAGGTCGGACAGCCCCAGCATTTT. This translates into CASSFGQVGQPQHF.

This chain uses TRBV9 with TRBJ1-2, with unresolved D. V lost 0 bases, J lost 4 bases, and 4 bases lay in between. CDR1 and CDR2 from the germline V gene are SGDLS and YYNGEE. This CDR3 is built from 12 residues. DNA of the CDR3: TGTGCCAGCAGCGTAGACTTCTATGGCTACACCTTC. Encoded protein: CASSVDFYGYTF.

The rearrangement links TRBV11-2 to TRBJ2-5; D might be TRBD1 (6 bases). The V and J ends lost 4 bases and 7 bases respectively, with 22 bases between them. CDR3 length equals 16 residues. Germline V gene lookup returns CDR1 SGHAT and CDR2 FQNNGV. CDR3 in DNA: TGTGCCAGCAGCTCCCGGGACCTCCCCAGGGGTGGGACCCAGTACTTC. Translated: CASSSRDLPRGGTQYF.

The chain combines TRBV24-1 with TRBJ1-5, with D perhaps TRBD1 (5 bases). Germline V CDR1 and CDR2: KGHDR, SFDVKD. The germline V and J ends were trimmed by 4 bases and 5 bases, with 11 bases remaining between them. This CDR3 is built from 14 residues. The CDR3 bases are TGTGCCACCAGTGAAGCCCAGGGACATCAGCCCCAGCATTTT. Protein sequence: CATSEAQGHQPQHF.

The rearrangement links TRBV11-3 to TRBJ2-7, with 10 bases identical to TRBD1. The ends lost 0 bases at V and 2 bases at J; junction bases unmatched: 1. The germline CDR1 and CDR2 sequences are SGHNT and YENEEA. The CDR3 extends over 15 amino acids. The CDR3: CASSLEGQGTYEQYF. The CDR3 nucleotides read TGTGCCAGCAGCTTAGAGGGACAGGGGACCTACGAGCAGTACTTC.

This chain joins TRBV6-5 and TRBJ1-6, with 9 nucleotides matching TRBD1. The CDR3 has 14 residues. From germline, CDR1 is MNHEY and CDR2 SVGAGI. V shed 6 bases, J shed 10 bases, and the junction held 7 bases outside the gene matches. The CDR3 here is CASSTGQGSSPLHF. The CDR3 region has the DNA TGTGCCAGCAGCACGGGACAGGGTTCATCACCCCTCCACTTT.

J is TRBJ1-1 and V is TRBV2; no definite D call. Trimming stripped 7 bases from V and 1 base from J, with 28 bases between. The CDR3 extends over 19 amino acids. Germline CDR1 SNHLY, CDR2 FYNNEI. CDR3 DNA sequence: TGTGCCAGCAAGATCCGGGCACCCCCCTCCCAGGCGGGGAACACTGAAGCTTTCTTT. This encodes CASKIRAPPSQAGNTEAFF.

CDR3 region: CASSLDGTGDGYTF. Here the CDR3 DNA reads TGCGCCAGCAGCTTGGATGGGACAGGGGATGGCTACACCTTC. This chain uses TRBV5-1 with TRBJ1-2, with 10 bases that match TRBD1. V lost 0 bases and J lost 6; bases outside the gene matches: 2. The CDR3 contains 14 residues. Germline CDR1 and CDR2: SGHRS and YFSETQ.

V gene TRBV28 combines with J gene TRBJ1-2; D is unresolved. CDR1 MDHEN and CDR2 SYDVKM come from the germline V gene. Deletions cut 3 bases from V and 6 bases from J, with 5 bases between. The CDR3 loop spans 11 amino acids. CDR3 loop: CASSFGDGYTF. In DNA, the CDR3 is TGTGCCAGCAGTTTCGGGGATGGCTACACCTTC.

The J gene is TRBJ2-7, the V gene TRBV18, with 8 bases aligning to TRBD1. With 2 bases clipped from V and 5 bases from J, the junction kept 8 bases outside the gene matches. This CDR3 region has 15 residues. Germline-derived CDR1 and CDR2 are KGHSH and LQKENI. The CDR3 protein is CASSPRQGASHEQYF. DNA of the CDR3: TGTGCCAGCTCACCAAGGCAGGGGGCATCGCACGAGCAGTACTTC.

CDR3: CASSPGTGTYEQYF. The CDR3 nucleotides read TGTGCCAGCAGCCCGGGGACAGGCACCTACGAGCAGTACTTC. This sequence joins TRBV7-2 and TRBJ2-7; 8 nucleotides agree with TRBD1. V lost 5 bases, J lost 2 bases, and 5 bases stayed unmatched. This CDR3 comprises 14 residues. Germline lookup yields CDR1 SGHTA and CDR2 FQGNSA.

The chain combines TRBV4-1 with TRBJ2-1; D is undetermined. V dropped 0 bases and J dropped 7 bases, with 10 bases sitting between them. CDR1 MGHRA and CDR2 YSYEKL come from the germline V gene. There are 14 residues in the CDR3. The CDR3 loop reads CASSQDFLGNEQFF. Here the CDR3 DNA reads TGCGCCAGCAGCCAAGATTTCTTGGGGAATGAGCAGTTCTTC.

J is TRBJ1-2 and V is TRBV28; D may be TRBD1 (5 bases). Germline CDR1 reads MDHEN; CDR2 reads SYDVKM. This CDR3 comprises 13 residues. The V gene lost 8 bases and the J gene lost 8 bases, with 18 bases spanning the gap. The CDR3 nucleotides read TGTGCCAGCGGTTCCGGGGGGGTGGGCGGCTACACCTTC. Its translation is CASGSGGVGGYTF.

V and J are TRBV7-2 and TRBJ2-5; 13 bases agree with TRBD2. The CDR3 runs to 19 residues. CDR1 and CDR2 (germline): SGHTA, FQGNSA. The V segment lost 4 bases and the J segment 4 bases; nucleotides outside the gene matches: 15. The chain's CDR3 is CASSSRPGTSGVTRETQYF. As DNA, the CDR3 is TGTGCCAGCAGCTCCCGACCCGGGACTAGCGGGGTTACACGAGAGACCCAGTACTTC.

V and J are TRBV7-8 and TRBJ2-5; the match to TRBD2 covers 7 bases. The CDR3 runs 17 residues. CDR1 and CDR2 (germline): SGHVS, FQNEAQ. The V gene end was trimmed by 5 bases and the J gene end by 1 base; junction bases not matched to a gene: 13. The DNA for the CDR3 is TGTGCCAGCAGCCCCGCCGCGGGCAGCGGGGTCCAAGAGACCCAGTACTTC. Translating it yields CASSPAAGSGVQETQYF.